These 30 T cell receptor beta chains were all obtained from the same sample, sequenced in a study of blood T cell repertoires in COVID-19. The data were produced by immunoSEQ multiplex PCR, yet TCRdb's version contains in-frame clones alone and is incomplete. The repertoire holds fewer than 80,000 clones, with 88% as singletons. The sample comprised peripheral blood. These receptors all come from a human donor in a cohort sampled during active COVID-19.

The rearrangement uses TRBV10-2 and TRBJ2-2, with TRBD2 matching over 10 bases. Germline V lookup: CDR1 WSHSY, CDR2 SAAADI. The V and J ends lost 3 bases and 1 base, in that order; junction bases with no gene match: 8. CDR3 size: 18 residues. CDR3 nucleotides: TGCGCCAGCAGTGACCCCAGCGGGGGGGCCTGGAACACCGGGGAGCTGTTTTTT. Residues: CASSDPSGGAWNTGELFF.

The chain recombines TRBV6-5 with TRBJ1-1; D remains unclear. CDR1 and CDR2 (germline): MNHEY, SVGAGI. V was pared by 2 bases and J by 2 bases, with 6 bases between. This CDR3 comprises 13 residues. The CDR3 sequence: CASSYARNTEAFF. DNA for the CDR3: TGTGCCAGCAGTTACGCCAGAAACACTGAAGCTTTCTTT.

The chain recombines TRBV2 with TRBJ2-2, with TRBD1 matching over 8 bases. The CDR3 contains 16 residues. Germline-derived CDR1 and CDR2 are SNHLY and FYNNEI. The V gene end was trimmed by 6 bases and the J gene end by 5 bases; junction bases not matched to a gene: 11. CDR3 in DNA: TGTGCCAGCAGGTTAACAGGGGGTCCTCTGACCGGGGAGCTGTTTTTT. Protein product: CASRLTGGPLTGELFF. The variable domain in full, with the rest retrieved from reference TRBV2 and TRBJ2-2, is EPEVTQTPSHQVTQMGQEVILRCVPISNHLYFYWYRQILGQKVEFLVSFYNNEISEKSEIFDDQFSVERPDGSNFTLKIRSTKLEDSAMYFCASRLTGGPLTGELFFGEGSRLTVL.

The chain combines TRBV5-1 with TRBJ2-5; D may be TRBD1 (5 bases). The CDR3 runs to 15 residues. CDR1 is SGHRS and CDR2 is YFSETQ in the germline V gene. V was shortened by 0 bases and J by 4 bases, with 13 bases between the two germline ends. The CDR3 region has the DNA TGCGCCAGCAGCTTGGTGGCAGGGCAGGGAGAGACCCAGTACTTC. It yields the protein CASSLVAGQGETQYF.

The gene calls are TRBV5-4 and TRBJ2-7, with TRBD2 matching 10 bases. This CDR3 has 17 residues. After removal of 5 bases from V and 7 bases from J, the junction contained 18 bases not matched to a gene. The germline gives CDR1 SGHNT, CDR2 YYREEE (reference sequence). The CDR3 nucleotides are TGTGCCAGCAGTTCTTTCCCCCGCAGCGGGGGGGCCGGAGAGCAGTACTTC. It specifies CASSSFPRSGGAGEQYF.

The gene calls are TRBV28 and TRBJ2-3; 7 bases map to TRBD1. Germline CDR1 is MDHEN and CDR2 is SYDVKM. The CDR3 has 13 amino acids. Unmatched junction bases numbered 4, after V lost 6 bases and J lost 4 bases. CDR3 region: CASSRQGPDTQYF. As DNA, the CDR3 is TGTGCCAGCAGCCGACAGGGACCAGATACGCAGTATTTT.

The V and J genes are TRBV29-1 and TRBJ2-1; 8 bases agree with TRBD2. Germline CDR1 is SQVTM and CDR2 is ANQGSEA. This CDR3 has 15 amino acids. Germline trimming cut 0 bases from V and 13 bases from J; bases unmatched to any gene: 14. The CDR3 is CSVEDRAGVRGGQFF. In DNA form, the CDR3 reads TGCAGCGTTGAAGACCGAGCGGGAGTTAGGGGCGGTCAGTTCTTC.

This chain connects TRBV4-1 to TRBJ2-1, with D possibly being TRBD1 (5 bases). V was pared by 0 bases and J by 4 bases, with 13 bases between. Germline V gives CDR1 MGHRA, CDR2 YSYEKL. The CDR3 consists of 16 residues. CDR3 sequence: CASSQEAQAFYNEQFF. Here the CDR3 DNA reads TGCGCCAGCAGCCAAGAGGCACAGGCATTTTACAATGAGCAGTTCTTC.

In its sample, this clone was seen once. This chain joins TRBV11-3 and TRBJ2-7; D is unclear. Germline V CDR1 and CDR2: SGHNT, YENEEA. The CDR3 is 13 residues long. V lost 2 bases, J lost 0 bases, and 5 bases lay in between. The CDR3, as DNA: TGTGCCAGCAGCTTACGGAGCTCCTACGAGCAGTACTTC. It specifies CASSLRSSYEQYF.

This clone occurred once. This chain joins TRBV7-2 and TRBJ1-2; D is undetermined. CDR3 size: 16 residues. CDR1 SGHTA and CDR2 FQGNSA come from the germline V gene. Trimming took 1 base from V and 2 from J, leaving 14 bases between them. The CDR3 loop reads CASSLGPGVGNYGYTF. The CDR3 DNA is TGTGCCAGCAGCTTAGGCCCCGGAGTTGGCAACTATGGCTACACCTTC.

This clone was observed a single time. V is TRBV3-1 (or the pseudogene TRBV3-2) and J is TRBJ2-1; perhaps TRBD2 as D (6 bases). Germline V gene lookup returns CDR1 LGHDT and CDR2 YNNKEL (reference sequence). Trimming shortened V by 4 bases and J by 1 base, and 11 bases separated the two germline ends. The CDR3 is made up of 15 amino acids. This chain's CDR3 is CASSLRGISYNEQFF. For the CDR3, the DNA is TGTGCCAGCAGCCTCCGGGGGATTTCCTACAATGAGCAGTTCTTC.

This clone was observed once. The CDR3 DNA follows: TGTGCCAGCAGCTCGGCGGGACTAAGCTCCTACGAGCAGTACTTC. Amino acids: CASSSAGLSSYEQYF. The chain combines TRBV11-2 with TRBJ2-7; 7 nucleotides align to TRBD2. There are 15 residues in the CDR3. J lost 0 bases, V lost 4 bases, and 6 bases had no gene match. Per germline, CDR1 SGHAT and CDR2 FQNNGV.

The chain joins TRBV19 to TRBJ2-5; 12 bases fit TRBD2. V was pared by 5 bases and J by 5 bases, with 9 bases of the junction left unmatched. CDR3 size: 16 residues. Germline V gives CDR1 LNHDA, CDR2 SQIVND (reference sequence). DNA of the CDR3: TGTGCCAGTAGTTCGCTGACTAGCGGGAGACGGGAGACCCAGTACTTC. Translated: CASSSLTSGRRETQYF.

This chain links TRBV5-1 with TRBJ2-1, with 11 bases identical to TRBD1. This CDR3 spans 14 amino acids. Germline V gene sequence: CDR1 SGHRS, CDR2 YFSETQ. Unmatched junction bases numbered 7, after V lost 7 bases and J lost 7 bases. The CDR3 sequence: CASSGTGGPNEQFF. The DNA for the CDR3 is TGCGCCAGCTCCGGGACAGGGGGACCAAATGAGCAGTTCTTC.

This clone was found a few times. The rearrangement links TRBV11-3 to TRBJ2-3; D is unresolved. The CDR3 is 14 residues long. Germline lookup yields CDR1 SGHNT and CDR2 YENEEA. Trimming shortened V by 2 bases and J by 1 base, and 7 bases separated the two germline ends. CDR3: CASSLLSGTDTQYF. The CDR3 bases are TGTGCCAGCAGCTTACTGAGCGGCACAGATACGCAGTATTTT.

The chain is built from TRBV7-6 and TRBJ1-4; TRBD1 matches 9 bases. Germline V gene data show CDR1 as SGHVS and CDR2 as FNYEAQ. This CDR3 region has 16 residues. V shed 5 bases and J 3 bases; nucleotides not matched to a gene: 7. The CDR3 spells CASSAGQGTSNEKLFF. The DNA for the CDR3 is TGTGCCAGCAGCGCTGGACAGGGGACATCTAATGAAAAACTGTTTTTT.

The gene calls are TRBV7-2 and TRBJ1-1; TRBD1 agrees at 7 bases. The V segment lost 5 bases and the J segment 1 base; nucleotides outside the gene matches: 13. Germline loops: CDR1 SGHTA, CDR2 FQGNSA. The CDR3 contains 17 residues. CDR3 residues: CASSPRQGIDRNTEAFF. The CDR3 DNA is TGTGCCAGCAGCCCCCGACAGGGAATCGATAGGAACACTGAAGCTTTCTTT. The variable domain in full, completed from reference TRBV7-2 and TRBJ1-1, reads GAGVSQSPSNKVTEKGKDVELRCDPISGHTALYWYRQSLGQGLEFLIYFQGNSAPDKSGLPSDRFSAERTGGSVSTLTIQRTQQEDSAVYLCASSPRQGIDRNTEAFFGQGTRLTVV.

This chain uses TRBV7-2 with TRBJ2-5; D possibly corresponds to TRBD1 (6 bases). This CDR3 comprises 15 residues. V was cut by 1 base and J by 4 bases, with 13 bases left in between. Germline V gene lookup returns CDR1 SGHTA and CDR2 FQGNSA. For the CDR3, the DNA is TGTGCCAGCAGCTTAGTTGGGTGGGGGCTAGAGACCCAGTACTTC. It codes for CASSLVGWGLETQYF.

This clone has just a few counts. CDR3 nucleotides: TGTGCCAGCAGCCGTGAGGCAGGGGGTTCTGAAAAACTGTTTTTT. Amino acids: CASSREAGGSEKLFF. The gene calls are TRBV7-9 and TRBJ1-4, with 7 bases that match TRBD1. CDR1 and CDR2 (germline): SEHNR, FQNEAQ (reference sequence). The length of the CDR3 is 15 residues. Germline trimming cut 5 bases from V and 7 bases from J; bases unmatched to any gene: 10.

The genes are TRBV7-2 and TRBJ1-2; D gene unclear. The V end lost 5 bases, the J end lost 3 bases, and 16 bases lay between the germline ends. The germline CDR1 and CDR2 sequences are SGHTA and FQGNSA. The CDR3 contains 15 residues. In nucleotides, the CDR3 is TGTGCCAGCAGCCCGGGAGGGAGTAGCGACTATGGCTACACCTTC. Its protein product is CASSPGGSSDYGYTF.

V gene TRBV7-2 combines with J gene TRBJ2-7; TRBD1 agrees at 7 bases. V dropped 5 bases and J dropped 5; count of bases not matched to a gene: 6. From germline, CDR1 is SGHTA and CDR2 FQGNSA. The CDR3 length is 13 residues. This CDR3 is CASSLRQGDEQYF. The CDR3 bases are TGTGCCAGCAGCCTCCGACAGGGAGACGAGCAGTACTTC. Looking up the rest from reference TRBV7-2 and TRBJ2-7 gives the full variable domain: GAGVSQSPSNKVTEKGKDVELRCDPISGHTALYWYRQSLGQGLEFLIYFQGNSAPDKSGLPSDRFSAERTGGSVSTLTIQRTQQEDSAVYLCASSLRQGDEQYFGPGTRLTVT.

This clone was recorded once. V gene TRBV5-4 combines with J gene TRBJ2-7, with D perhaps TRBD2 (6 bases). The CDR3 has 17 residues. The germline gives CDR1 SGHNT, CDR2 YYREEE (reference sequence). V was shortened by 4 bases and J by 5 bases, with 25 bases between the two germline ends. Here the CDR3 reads CASSLDLGVRREDEQYF. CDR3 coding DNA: TGTGCCAGCAGCCTGGACCTTGGGGTAAGGAGGGAGGACGAGCAGTACTTC.

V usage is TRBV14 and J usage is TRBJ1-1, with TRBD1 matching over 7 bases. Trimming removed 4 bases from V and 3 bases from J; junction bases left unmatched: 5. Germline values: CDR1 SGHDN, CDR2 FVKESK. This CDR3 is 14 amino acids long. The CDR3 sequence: CASSPRRGDTEAFF. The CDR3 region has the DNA TGTGCCAGCAGCCCCCGCAGGGGGGACACTGAAGCTTTCTTT.

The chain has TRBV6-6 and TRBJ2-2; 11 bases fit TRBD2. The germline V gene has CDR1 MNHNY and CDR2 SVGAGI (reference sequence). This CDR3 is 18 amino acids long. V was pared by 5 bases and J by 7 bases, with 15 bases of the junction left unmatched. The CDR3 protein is CASSHLPTSGRSVGELFF. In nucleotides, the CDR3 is TGTGCCAGCAGTCACCTCCCAACTAGCGGGAGATCGGTCGGGGAGCTGTTTTTT.

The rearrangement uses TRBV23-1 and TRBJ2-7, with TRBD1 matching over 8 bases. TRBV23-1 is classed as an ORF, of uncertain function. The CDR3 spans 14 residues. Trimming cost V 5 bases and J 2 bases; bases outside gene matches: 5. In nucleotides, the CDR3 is TGCGCCAGCAGTTCCGGGACAGGTCCCTACGAGCAGTACTTC. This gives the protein CASSSGTGPYEQYF.

The CDR3 is CASSLRGRLPYEQYF. Written as DNA, the CDR3 is TGTGCCAGCAGTCTCAGGGGGCGGTTGCCCTACGAGCAGTACTTC. The chain links TRBV6-2 or TRBV6-3 to TRBJ2-7, with TRBD1 matching over 8 bases. This CDR3 comprises 15 residues. Losses at the gene ends were 5 bases for V and 2 bases for J; bases not matched to a gene: 8. Germline assignment: CDR1 MNHEY and CDR2 SVGEGT.

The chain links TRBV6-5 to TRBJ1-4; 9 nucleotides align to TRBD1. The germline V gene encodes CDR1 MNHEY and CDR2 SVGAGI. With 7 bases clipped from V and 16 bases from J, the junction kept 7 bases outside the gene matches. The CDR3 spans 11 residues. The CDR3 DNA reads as TGTGCCAGCAAGGACAGGGGTTGGTGGTTTTTT. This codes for CASKDRGWWFF.

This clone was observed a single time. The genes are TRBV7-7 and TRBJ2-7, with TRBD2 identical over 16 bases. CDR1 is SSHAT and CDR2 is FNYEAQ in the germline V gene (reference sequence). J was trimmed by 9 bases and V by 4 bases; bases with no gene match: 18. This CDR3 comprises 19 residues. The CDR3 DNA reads TGTGCCAGCAGCTCGGGACTAGCGGGAGGGGGCGTTAGGTGGTCGGGGCAGTACTTC. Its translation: CASSSGLAGGGVRWSGQYF.

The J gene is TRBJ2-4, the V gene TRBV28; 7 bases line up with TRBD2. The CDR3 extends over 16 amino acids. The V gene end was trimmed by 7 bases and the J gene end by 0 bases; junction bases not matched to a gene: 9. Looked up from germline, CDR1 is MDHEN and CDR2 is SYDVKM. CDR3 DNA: TGTGCCAGCACCCCTGGGGAGGGGTTAGCCAAAAACATTCAGTACTTC. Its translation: CASTPGEGLAKNIQYF.

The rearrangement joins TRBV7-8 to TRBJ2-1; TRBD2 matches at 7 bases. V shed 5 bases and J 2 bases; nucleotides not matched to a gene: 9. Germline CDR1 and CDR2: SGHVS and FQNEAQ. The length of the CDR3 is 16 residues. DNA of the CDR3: TGTGCCAGCAGCAACCGTGCGGGAGCGGCCTACAATGAGCAGTTCTTC. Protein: CASSNRAGAAYNEQFF.